The sequence of this T cell receptor beta chain was determined in a study of CD8 T cells in Susac syndrome (dated by TCRdb to about 2019). About the study as a whole: The study used repertoire sequencing to test whether antigen drove CD8+ T cell activation and differentiation in Susac syndrome. Study-level results and caveats: The number of individuals in the TCR sequencing and HLA analysis was acknowledged as relatively small.

High-throughput TCR beta sequencing profiled peripheral blood CD8+ and CD4+ T cells from healthy donors, Susac syndrome patients and multiple sclerosis patients. Healthy donors were included as age- and sex-matched controls. Bulk CD8+ and CD4+ T cells were purified by magnetic negative isolation, while CD8+ TEMRA cells were enriched using FACS. Blood was collected in EDTA tubes and processed within 24 hours, with PBMCs isolated through density gradient centrifugation. PBMCs intended for TCR sequencing were cryopreserved in liquid nitrogen and were subsequently thawed in a 37 degrees C water bath. The sorted or isolated CD4+, CD8+ and CD8+ TEMRA cells had a purity of 90% or higher. Note on this clonotype: Its antigen has not been determined. It has no much larger one-base neighbor in the sample; base qualities were not kept.

RNA was extracted using the RNeasy kit, and roughly 0.45 to 1 microgram was reverse transcribed with random hexamers. TCR beta CDR3 regions were amplified with the immunoSEQ multiplex PCR assay covering 54 Vbeta and 13 Jbeta segments. PCR amplification bias was corrected using a synthetic template baseline for primer optimization and computational correction. In the paper's pipeline: Reads were annotated to V, D and J genes according to IMGT and were analyzed with immunoSEQ Analyzer, with only productive sequences retained. Clonality was calculated as one minus the Shannon entropy normalized by log2 of the number of productive unique sequences. Public and private clones were assessed among the 100 most prevalent clones of each patient and control. Clones were defined as Susac-specific if absent from the healthy and MS cohorts, from under 1,200 published viral clones and from other ImmuneACCESS disease sequences. In TCRdb, the public reads were trimmed at Q25 with fastp and aligned with MiXCR, with productive beta chains retained. Each record represents a unique CDR3 protein, reported with the most common genes and DNA among its rows. Here the V and J calls rest on TCRdb's processing, not on the authors' analysis. Here the sample has approximately 170,000 distinct CDR3 sequences; roughly 95% occur a single time. The leading ten clones occupy 0.13% of the sample.

The CDR3 goes from the cysteine to the phenylalanine over 15 residues. Only the CDR3 region is kept as DNA, spanning 45 bases read in frame from base 1. V is clipped by 0 bases and J by 5 bases, and the sequence between their germline boundaries is 13 bases long. Material for sequencing was CD4+ T cells from PBMCs. The chain was built from TRBV23-1 and TRBJ1-1; matching of 6 bases hints at TRBD1 as the D gene. TRBV23-1 is identified as an open reading frame with a role that is uncertain. The TCR sequence derives from a human donor in good health. The CDR3 has the sequence CASSQSGAGDTEAFF. The bases read TGCGCCAGCAGTCAATCCGGGGCAGGGGATACTGAAGCTTTCTTT.